These 29 T cell receptor beta chains were sequenced from one sample in a study of early stage breast cancer tumors. Generated by immunoSEQ multiplex PCR, the TCRdb table keeps only in-frame clones and is missing some. The sample contains 50,000 to 65,000 clones, 70% to 80% of which appear only once. Input material: blood. These receptors came from a person aged 30 to 39 with breast cancer.

Concerning this clone itself: An end of the junction does not agree with germline; a read error may underlie this. The chain has TRBV7-7 and TRBJ2-1; perhaps TRBD2 as D (6 bases). Germline V gives CDR1 SSHAT, CDR2 FNYEAQ (reference sequence). This CDR3 is built from 12 residues. DNA for the CDR3: TGTGCTAGCAGCTTGCAGCGGGCCGAGCAGTTCTTC. It codes for CASSLQRAEQFF.

This chain joins TRBV20-1 and TRBJ2-7; no firm D call. The CDR3 sequence is 11 residues long. Germline V CDR1 and CDR2: DFQATT, SNEGSKA (reference sequence). V was trimmed by 2 bases and J by 6 bases, leaving 8 bases between them. The chain's CDR3 is CSARTLSEQYF. In nucleotides, the CDR3 is TGCAGTGCTAGAACCTTATCCGAGCAGTACTTC.

This chain links TRBV6-1 with TRBJ1-5; weak D call: TRBD1 (5 bases). This CDR3 has 14 amino acids. V gave up 3 bases and J gave up 6 bases, with 12 bases separating them. Germline CDR1 and CDR2: MNHNS and SASEGT. CDR3: CASSDYRLGQPQHF. The DNA of the CDR3 is TGTGCCAGCAGTGATTACAGGCTTGGTCAGCCCCAGCATTTT.

The chain has TRBV30 and TRBJ1-3, with D unresolved. The germline V gene has CDR1 GTSNPN and CDR2 SVGIG (reference sequence). The CDR3 is 14 amino acids. Trimming removed 3 bases at V and 4 bases at J, with 13 bases between. CDR3 region: CAWSDTGIGNTIYF. In DNA form, the CDR3 reads TGTGCCTGGAGCGACACGGGGATCGGAAACACCATATATTTT.

The V and J genes are TRBV5-1 and TRBJ2-1; 11 bases agree with TRBD2. J was trimmed by 4 bases and V by 0 bases; bases with no gene match: 9. CDR1 SGHRS and CDR2 YFSETQ come from the germline V gene. The CDR3 consists of 18 residues. This CDR3 reads CASSLGRSGRDRYNEQFF. CDR3 DNA: TGCGCCAGCAGCTTGGGGCGTAGCGGGAGGGATCGTTACAATGAGCAGTTCTTC. Full variable domain (missing parts from reference TRBV5-1 and TRBJ2-1): KAGVTQTPRYLIKTRGQQVTLSCSPISGHRSVSWYQQTPGQGLQFLFEYFSETQRNKGNFPGRFSGRQFSNSRSEMNVSTLELGDSALYLCASSLGRSGRDRYNEQFFGPGTRLTVL.

The rearrangement joins TRBV30 to TRBJ2-7; the D gene could be TRBD1 or TRBD2 (5 bases each). Germline CDR1 is GTSNPN and CDR2 is SVGIG (reference sequence). CDR3 length: 15 residues. V lost 2 bases to trimming and J lost 3 bases, with 17 bases between them. The CDR3: CAWSTTGTLYYEQYF. In nucleotides, the CDR3 is TGTGCCTGGAGTACCACCGGGACCTTATACTACGAGCAGTACTTC.

V and J are TRBV9 and TRBJ2-1; D is perhaps TRBD1 or TRBD2 (5 bases each). The germline gives CDR1 SGDLS, CDR2 YYNGEE. The CDR3 is 15 residues long. Trimming shortened V by 0 bases and J by 5 bases, and 12 bases separated the two germline ends. CDR3 DNA sequence: TGTGCCAGCAGCGTAGGGGGCACTAGAAACAATGAGCAGTTCTTC. Its protein product is CASSVGGTRNNEQFF.

J is TRBJ2-4 and V is TRBV6-5; 9 bases map to TRBD1. V lost 4 bases to trimming and J lost 6 bases; unmatched junction nucleotides: 1. Per the germline V gene, CDR1 is MNHEY and CDR2 is SVGAGI. This CDR3 spans 13 amino acids. The chain's CDR3 is CASSWDRVNIQYF. DNA for the CDR3: TGTGCCAGCAGTTGGGACAGGGTAAACATTCAGTACTTC.

This sequence joins TRBV9 and TRBJ1-2; D call uncertain. Trimming pared 6 bases from V and 8 bases from J, leaving 20 bases between. The CDR3 runs 14 residues. Germline V gene lookup returns CDR1 SGDLS and CDR2 YYNGEE. CDR3 coding DNA: TGTGCCAGCAACGAGCGCGGGCCGGGAAGAGGCTACACCTTC. Its translation is CASNERGPGRGYTF.

This chain connects TRBV6-4 to TRBJ2-1, with 8 bases matching TRBD2. Germline V lookup: CDR1 MRHNA, CDR2 SNTAGT. The trim removed 5 bases at V and 9 bases at J, leaving 12 bases unmatched. This CDR3 is built from 15 residues. The CDR3 DNA sequence: TGTGCCAGCAGTACATGGGGCCTAGCGGGTGGTGAGCAGTTCTTC. It yields the protein CASSTWGLAGGEQFF.

This chain links TRBV19 with TRBJ2-3; 13 nucleotides line up with TRBD2. The CDR3 is 18 amino acids. J lost 0 bases, V lost 1 base, and 4 bases had no gene match. Germline-derived CDR1 and CDR2 are LNHDA and SQIVND (reference sequence). This CDR3 is CASSIGTSGSLSTDTQYF. The DNA of the CDR3 is TGTGCCAGTAGTATAGGGACTAGCGGGAGCTTGAGCACAGATACGCAGTATTTT.

There are a few counts of this clone. The rearrangement uses TRBV25-1 and TRBJ1-6; D is ambiguous. This CDR3 spans 14 amino acids. The ends were cut back, 7 bases at V and 8 bases at J, with 15 bases in the middle. The germline CDR1 and CDR2 sequences are MGHDK and SYGVNS. The CDR3 bases are TGTGCCAGCACAGTCTTGGGGTTGGATTCACCCCTCCACTTT. Encoded protein: CASTVLGLDSPLHF.

J is TRBJ1-6 and V is TRBV30, with D possibly being TRBD1 (6 bases). Trimming took 0 bases from V and 4 from J, leaving 13 bases between them. CDR3 length equals 16 residues. CDR1 is GTSNPN, CDR2 SVGIG, per germline (reference sequence). In nucleotides, the CDR3 is TGTGCCTGGAGTGTAGGGGGGGCCGTTTATAATTCACCCCTCCACTTT. Protein product: CAWSVGGAVYNSPLHF.

The chain joins TRBV30 to TRBJ2-3; TRBD1 aligns across 8 bases. Germline V gene data show CDR1 as GTSNPN and CDR2 as SVGIG (reference sequence). The V gene end was trimmed by 3 bases and the J gene end by 0 bases; junction bases not matched to a gene: 8. The CDR3 consists of 16 residues. CDR3 amino acids: CAWSPGQASSTDTQYF. The CDR3 nucleotides are TGTGCCTGGAGCCCGGGACAGGCCTCTAGCACAGATACGCAGTATTTT.

The chain links TRBV12-5 to TRBJ2-7; 8 positions match TRBD2. The CDR3 runs to 13 residues. The V gene end was trimmed by 5 bases and the J gene end by 3 bases; junction bases not matched to a gene: 3. The germline gives CDR1 LGHNT, CDR2 FRNRAP. The CDR3 region is CASGPSGSYEQYF. The CDR3 DNA sequence: TGTGCTAGTGGTCCGAGCGGGAGCTACGAGCAGTACTTC.

The chain employs TRBV19 and TRBJ1-3; TRBD1 matches at 7 bases. CDR1 is LNHDA, CDR2 SQIVND, per germline (reference sequence). The CDR3 totals 17 residues. Trimming took 6 bases from V and 0 from J; bases not matched to a gene: 11. CDR3 DNA: TGTGCCAGTAGACCCAGGACAGGAACAAGCTCTGGAAACACCATATATTTT. It translates to CASRPRTGTSSGNTIYF. The whole variable domain, remainder taken from reference TRBV19 and TRBJ1-3, is DGGITQSPKYLFRKEGQNVTLSCEQNLNHDAMYWYRQDPGQGLRLIYYSQIVNDFQKGDIAEGYSVSREKKESFPLTVTSAQKNPTAFYLCASRPRTGTSSGNTIYFGEGSWLTVV.

On this clone: The identical CDR3 is also encoded by other nucleotide sequences in the sample. The chain is built from TRBV6-5 and TRBJ1-1, with 9 bases aligning to TRBD1. J was trimmed by 4 bases and V by 4 bases; bases with no gene match: 1. The germline V gene encodes CDR1 MNHEY and CDR2 SVGAGI. The CDR3 length is 13 residues. CDR3 bases: TGTGCCAGCAGTTTACAGGGGGCCACTGAAGCTTTCTTT. Protein: CASSLQGATEAFF.

The CDR3 here is CASSPGWGEAGNTIYF. The CDR3 nucleotides read TGTGCCAGCAGCCCGGGCTGGGGGGAGGCTGGAAACACCATATATTTT. The genes are TRBV7-6 and TRBJ1-3; D might be TRBD1 (5 bases). Trimming removed 5 bases at V and 2 bases at J, with 16 bases between. Germline V CDR1 and CDR2: SGHVS, FNYEAQ. The length of the CDR3 is 16 residues.

The chain recombines TRBV30 with TRBJ2-1, with TRBD2 identical over 11 bases. This CDR3 has 15 amino acids. Losses at the gene ends were 1 base for V and 2 bases for J; bases not matched to a gene: 1. Germline assignment: CDR1 GTSNPN and CDR2 SVGIG (reference sequence). CDR3 amino acids: CAWSGGLAAYNEQFF. In DNA form, the CDR3 reads TGTGCCTGGAGTGGGGGACTAGCGGCCTACAATGAGCAGTTCTTC.

The chain has TRBV19 and TRBJ2-1; 10 bases fit TRBD2. This CDR3 contains 15 residues. The germline V gene has CDR1 LNHDA and CDR2 SQIVND (reference sequence). With V trimmed by 5 bases and J by 4 bases, 5 bases remained unmatched. DNA of the CDR3: TGTGCCAGTAGTCTACGGACTAGCGGATACAATGAGCAGTTCTTC. Translating it yields CASSLRTSGYNEQFF.

CDR3 region: CAWRRGPHNEQFF. CDR3 DNA: TGTGCCTGGAGGCGTGGTCCCCACAATGAGCAGTTCTTC. The chain joins TRBV30 to TRBJ2-1, with unresolved D. Trimming took off 3 bases at V and 5 bases at J, with 11 bases between the two ends. The CDR3 contains 13 residues. In germline, CDR1 is GTSNPN, CDR2 SVGIG (reference sequence). Full variable domain (remainder filled in from reference TRBV30 and TRBJ2-1): SQTIHQWPATLVQPVGSPLSLECTVEGTSNPNLYWYRQAAGRGLQLLFYSVGIGQISSEVPQNLSASRPQDRQFILSSKKLLLSDSGFYLCAWRRGPHNEQFFGPGTRLTVL.

This clone was observed a few times. The J gene is TRBJ1-5, the V gene TRBV30, with D perhaps matching TRBD1 (5 bases). The CDR3 sequence is 13 residues long. Germline-derived CDR1 and CDR2 are GTSNPN and SVGIG (reference sequence). Trimming left V 5 bases short and J 11 bases short, with 19 bases between. CDR3 coding DNA: TGTGCCTGGGGTGCTTCGATTGAGGGGTCCCAGCATTTT. Its protein is CAWGASIEGSQHF.

The rearrangement joins TRBV29-1 to TRBJ2-1; D may be TRBD2 (6 bases). Germline V lookup: CDR1 SQVTM, CDR2 ANQGSEA. V was clipped by 6 bases and J by 5 bases, with 17 bases between them. The CDR3 contains 14 residues. The CDR3 DNA reads as TGCAGCGTCACCGGGACTTACGCCCACAATGAGCAGTTCTTC. It translates to CSVTGTYAHNEQFF.

This clone was recorded once. In nucleotides, the CDR3 is TGTGCCAGCAGTCTGGACAGGGTTGGAAACACCATATATTTT. Its protein product is CASSLDRVGNTIYF. The rearrangement links TRBV6-5 to TRBJ1-3; 8 bases match TRBD1. V dropped 5 bases and J dropped 3; count of bases not matched to a gene: 3. Germline CDR1 and CDR2: MNHEY and SVGAGI. The length of the CDR3 is 14 residues.

V gene TRBV14 combines with J gene TRBJ2-1; tentative D call: TRBD2 (7 bases). V was shortened by 3 bases and J by 2 bases, with 17 bases between the two germline ends. The CDR3 sequence is 17 residues long. The germline V gene has CDR1 SGHDN and CDR2 FVKESK. The CDR3 nucleotides are TGTGCCAGCAGCCACCCCGAGGGGGGGCCGGCCTACAATGAGCAGTTCTTC. As protein: CASSHPEGGPAYNEQFF.

The chain recombines TRBV5-5 with TRBJ2-7; the D gene could be TRBD1 or TRBD2 (5 bases each). In germline, CDR1 is SGHKS, CDR2 YYEKEE (reference sequence). V was trimmed by 4 bases and J by 3 bases, leaving 17 bases between them. This CDR3 comprises 15 residues. The CDR3 bases are TGTGCCAGCAGCACGTTTAGGACACGGGGCTACGAGCAGTACTTC. Translation gives CASSTFRTRGYEQYF.

The chain joins TRBV19 to TRBJ2-6, with D possibly TRBD2 on 6 matching bases. This CDR3 spans 18 amino acids. V was pared by 9 bases and J by 0 bases, with 21 bases between. The V gene's germline CDR1 is LNHDA and CDR2 SQIVND (reference sequence). CDR3 loop: CARILGGCLSSGANVLTF. DNA for the CDR3: TGTGCCAGAATCCTAGGAGGGTGTCTAAGCTCTGGGGCCAACGTCCTGACTTTC.

The V and J genes are TRBV18 and TRBJ2-1, with 9 bases fitting TRBD2. The germline gives CDR1 KGHSH, CDR2 LQKENI. The CDR3 is 15 residues long. The trim removed 2 bases at V and 3 bases at J, leaving 2 bases unmatched. Here the CDR3 reads CASSPETSGYNEQFF. CDR3 DNA sequence: TGTGCCAGCTCACCAGAGACTAGCGGCTACAATGAGCAGTTCTTC. Drawing the rest from reference TRBV18 and TRBJ2-1, the complete variable domain is NAGVMQNPRHLVRRRGQEARLRCSPMKGHSHVYWYRQLPEEGLKFMVYLQKENIIDESGMPKERFSAEFPKEGPSILRIQQVVRGDSAAYFCASSPETSGYNEQFFGPGTRLTVL.

The chain carries TRBV19 and TRBJ1-3; D not certain. The ends were cut back, 0 bases at V and 8 bases at J, with 5 bases in the middle. This CDR3 region has 12 residues. The germline V gene encodes CDR1 LNHDA and CDR2 SQIVND (reference sequence). As DNA, the CDR3 is TGTGCCAGTAGTATAGAAGCGGACACCATATATTTT. Translation: CASSIEADTIYF.